This T cell receptor beta chain originates from a study of CD8 T cells in ankylosing spondylitis. Notes on the study in general: In ankylosing spondylitis blood, a motif of roughly eight highly homologous TCR beta variants appeared characteristic. Enrichment of disease-linked clones was reportedly significant in matched ankylosing spondylitis synovial fluid. Existing reports had already noted some motif variants in reactive arthritis synovial fluid and blood.

TCRdb redid the calling of the 5' RACE reads with MiXCR, one entry per CDR3 protein. The sample holds 270,000 or so distinct CDR3 sequences, roughly 18% seen once. The CDR3 sequence is 13 residues long. Trimming left V 6 bases short and J 6 bases short, with 12 bases between. At least ten counts were recorded for this clonotype. The antigen is not known. This chain links TRBV12-3 or TRBV12-4 with TRBJ1-5; possible D gene TRBD1, 5 bases. Sequencing input: blood, either unsorted or a sorted T cell fraction (not recorded which). The receptor comes from a male donor with ankylosing spondylitis or in good health (not recorded which). DNA of the CDR3: TGTGCCAGCAGGGTAAGGGGAAGTCAGCCCCAGCATTTT. It yields the protein CASRVRGSQPQHF.